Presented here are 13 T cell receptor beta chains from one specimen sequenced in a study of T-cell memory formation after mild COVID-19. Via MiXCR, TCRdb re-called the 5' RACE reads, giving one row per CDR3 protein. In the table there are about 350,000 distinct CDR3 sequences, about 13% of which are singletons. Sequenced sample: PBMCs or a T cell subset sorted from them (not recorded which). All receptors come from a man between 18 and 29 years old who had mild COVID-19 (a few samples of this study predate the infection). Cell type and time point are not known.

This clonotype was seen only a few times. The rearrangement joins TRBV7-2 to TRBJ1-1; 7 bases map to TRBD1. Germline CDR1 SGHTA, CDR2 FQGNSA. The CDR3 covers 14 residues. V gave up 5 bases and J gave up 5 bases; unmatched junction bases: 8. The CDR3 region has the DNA TGTGCCAGCAGCCTACAGGGGCCAACAACTGAAGCTTTCTTT. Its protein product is CASSLQGPTTEAFF.

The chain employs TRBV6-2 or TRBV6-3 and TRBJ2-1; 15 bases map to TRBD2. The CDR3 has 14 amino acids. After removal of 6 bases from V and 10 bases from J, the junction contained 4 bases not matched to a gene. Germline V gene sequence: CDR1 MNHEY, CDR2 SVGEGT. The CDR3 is CASSGLAGGLEQFF. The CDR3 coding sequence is TGTGCCAGCAGCGGACTAGCGGGGGGGCTGGAGCAGTTCTTC.

Here the CDR3 DNA reads TGTGCCACCAGCAGGCCCCTGGGGCACGATGAGCAGTTCTTC. This gives the protein CATSRPLGHDEQFF. This chain uses TRBV15 with TRBJ2-1, with D maybe TRBD1 (5 bases). Germline V lookup: CDR1 LNHNV, CDR2 YYDKDF (reference sequence). CDR3 length: 14 residues. V was clipped by 3 bases and J by 8 bases, with 14 bases between them.

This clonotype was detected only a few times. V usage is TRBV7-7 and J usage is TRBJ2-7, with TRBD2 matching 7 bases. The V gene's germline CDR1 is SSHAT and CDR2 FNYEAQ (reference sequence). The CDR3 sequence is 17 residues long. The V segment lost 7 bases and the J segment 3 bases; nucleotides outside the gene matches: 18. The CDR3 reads CASKPRDINGGYYEQYF. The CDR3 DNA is TGTGCCAGCAAACCCCGAGACATCAACGGGGGGTACTACGAGCAGTACTTC.

CDR3 sequence: CSVEMFDENNYEQYV. The DNA for the CDR3 is TGCAGCGTTGAAATGTTTGACGAAAATAACTACGAGCAGTACGTC. The rearrangement links TRBV29-1 to TRBJ2-7; no clear D gene. The ends were cut back, 2 bases at V and 3 bases at J, with 17 bases in the middle. Germline CDR1 is SQVTM and CDR2 is ANQGSEA. The CDR3 totals 15 residues.

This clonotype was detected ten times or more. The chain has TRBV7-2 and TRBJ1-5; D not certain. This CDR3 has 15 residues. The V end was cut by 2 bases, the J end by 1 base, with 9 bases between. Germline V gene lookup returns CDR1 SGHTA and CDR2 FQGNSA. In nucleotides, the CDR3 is TGTGCCAGCAGCTTACTCGGGAGAAGCAATCAGCCCCAGCATTTT. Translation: CASSLLGRSNQPQHF.

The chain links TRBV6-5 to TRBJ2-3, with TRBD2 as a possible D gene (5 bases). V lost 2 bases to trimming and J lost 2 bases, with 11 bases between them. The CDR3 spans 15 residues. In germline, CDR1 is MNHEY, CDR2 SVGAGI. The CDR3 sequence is CASSYEGFSTDTQYF. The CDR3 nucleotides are TGTGCCAGCAGTTACGAGGGTTTTTCCACAGATACGCAGTATTTT.

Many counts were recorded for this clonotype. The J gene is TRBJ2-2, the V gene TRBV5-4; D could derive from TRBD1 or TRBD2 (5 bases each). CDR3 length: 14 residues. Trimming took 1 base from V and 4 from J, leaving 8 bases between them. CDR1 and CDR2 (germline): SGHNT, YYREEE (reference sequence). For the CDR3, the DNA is TGTGCCAGCAGCTTGCAGGGAGCCACCGGGGAGCTGTTTTTT. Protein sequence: CASSLQGATGELFF.

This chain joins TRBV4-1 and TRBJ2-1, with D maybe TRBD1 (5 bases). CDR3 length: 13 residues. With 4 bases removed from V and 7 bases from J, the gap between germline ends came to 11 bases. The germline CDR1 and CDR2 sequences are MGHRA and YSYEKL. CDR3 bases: TGCGCCAGCAGCCCAGGTGGGGCAAATGAGCAGTTCTTC. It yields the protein CASSPGGANEQFF.

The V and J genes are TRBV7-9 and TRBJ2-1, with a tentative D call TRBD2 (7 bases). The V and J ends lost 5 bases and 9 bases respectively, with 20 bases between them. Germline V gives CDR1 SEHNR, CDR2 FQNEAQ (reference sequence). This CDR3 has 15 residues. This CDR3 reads CASSLTGGAESEQFF. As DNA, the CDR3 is TGTGCCAGCAGCCTGACTGGGGGGGCGGAGAGTGAGCAGTTCTTC.

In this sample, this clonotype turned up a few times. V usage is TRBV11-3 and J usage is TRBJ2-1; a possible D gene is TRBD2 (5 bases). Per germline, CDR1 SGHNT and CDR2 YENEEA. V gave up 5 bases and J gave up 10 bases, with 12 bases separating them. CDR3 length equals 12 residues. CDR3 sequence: CASSQRDGEQFF. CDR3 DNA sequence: TGTGCCAGCAGCCAACGGGATGGGGAGCAGTTCTTC.

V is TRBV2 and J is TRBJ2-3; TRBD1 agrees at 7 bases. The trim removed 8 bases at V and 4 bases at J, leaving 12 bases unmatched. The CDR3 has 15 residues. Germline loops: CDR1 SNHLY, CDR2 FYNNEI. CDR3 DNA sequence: TGTGCCAGCCACCGCCGACAGGGCGTCGCAGATACGCAGTATTTT. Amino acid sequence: CASHRRQGVADTQYF.

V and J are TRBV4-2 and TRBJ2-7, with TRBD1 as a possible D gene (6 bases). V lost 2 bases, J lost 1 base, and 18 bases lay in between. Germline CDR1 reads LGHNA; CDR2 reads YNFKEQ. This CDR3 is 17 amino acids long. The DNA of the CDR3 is TGTGCCAGCAGCCAAACCATACGAACAGGGCCTTCCTACGAGCAGTACTTC. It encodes CASSQTIRTGPSYEQYF.